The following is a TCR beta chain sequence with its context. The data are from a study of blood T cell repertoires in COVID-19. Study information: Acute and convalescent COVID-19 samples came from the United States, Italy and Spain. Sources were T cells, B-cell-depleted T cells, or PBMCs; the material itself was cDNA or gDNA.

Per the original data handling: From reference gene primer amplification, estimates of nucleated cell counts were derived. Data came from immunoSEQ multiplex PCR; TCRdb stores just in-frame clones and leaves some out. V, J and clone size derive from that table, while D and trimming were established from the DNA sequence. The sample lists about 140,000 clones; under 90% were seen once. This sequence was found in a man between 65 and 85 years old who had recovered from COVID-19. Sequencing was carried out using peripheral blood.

The CDR3 DNA sequence: TGTGCCACCAGCAGAGAACTAGCTTGGGAGCAGTACTTC. It is translated as CATSRELAWEQYF. The chain recombines TRBV15 with TRBJ2-7; tentatively, D is TRBD2 (6 bases). This CDR3 has 13 amino acids. V was pared by 0 bases and J by 7 bases, with 10 bases between. The V gene's germline CDR1 is LNHNV and CDR2 YYDKDF (reference sequence). The whole variable domain, filled in from reference TRBV15 and TRBJ2-7, reads DAMVIQNPRYQVTQFGKPVTLSCSQTLNHNVMYWYQQKSSQAPKLLFHYYDKDFNNEADTPDNFQSRRPNTSFCFLDIRSPGLGDTAMYLCATSRELAWEQYFGPGTRLTVT.